The 24 T cell receptor beta chains below all came from one sample that was sequenced in a study of shared clonotypes between healthy human individuals. Measured with immunoSEQ multiplex PCR; TCRdb has only the in-frame clones, and not every one. This table holds about 1.5 million clones, roughly 97% found once. Sequencing input: naive CD4+ T cells sorted from blood. Indicated subset: CD45RA+ positively selected. Receptor source: a man aged 25-45 years in good health.

J is TRBJ2-7 and V is TRBV18; TRBD2 might be the D (5 bases). Between the trimmed V and J ends, which lost 3 bases and 6 bases, there was a span of 21 bases. The CDR3 contains 16 residues. In germline, CDR1 is KGHSH, CDR2 LQKENI. DNA for the CDR3: TGTGCCAGCTCACCGGACCCTCTTACGGGATCGGTCGAGCAGTACTTC. Translation gives CASSPDPLTGSVEQYF.

The chain employs TRBV19 and TRBJ1-3, with 7 nucleotides matching TRBD1. The CDR3 contains 17 residues. V shed 3 bases and J 0 bases; nucleotides not matched to a gene: 8. Germline loops: CDR1 LNHDA, CDR2 SQIVND (reference sequence). CDR3 coding DNA: TGTGCCAGTAGTATGTTTCTCCAGGGGGGCTCTGGAAACACCATATATTTT. Its translation is CASSMFLQGGSGNTIYF.

This chain uses TRBV7-2 with TRBJ1-2, with TRBD1 matching over 8 bases. The CDR3 sequence is 14 residues long. V was clipped by 5 bases and J by 6 bases; unmatched bases: 8. The germline CDR1 and CDR2 sequences are SGHTA and FQGNSA. The DNA of the CDR3 is TGTGCCAGCAGCCGGTACAGGGGGAGTGATGGCTACACCTTC. Translating gives CASSRYRGSDGYTF.

This clone was picked up one time. The chain employs TRBV6-5 and TRBJ2-2, with D unclear. The CDR3 runs to 15 residues. Germline values: CDR1 MNHEY, CDR2 SVGAGI. With 2 bases removed from V and 2 bases from J, the gap between germline ends came to 9 bases. The CDR3 is CASSYPDGNTGELFF. CDR3 DNA: TGTGCCAGCAGTTACCCGGACGGTAACACCGGGGAGCTGTTTTTT.

The gene calls are TRBV10-3 and TRBJ1-2, with 7 positions matching TRBD1. Germline V gives CDR1 ENHRY, CDR2 SYGVKD. The CDR3 consists of 14 residues. V shed 3 bases, J shed 3 bases, and the junction held 4 bases outside the gene matches. The CDR3 sequence is CAISDPGTDYGYTF. The CDR3 DNA is TGTGCCATCAGTGATCCGGGGACAGACTATGGCTACACCTTC.

V gene TRBV7-3 combines with J gene TRBJ2-7; the D gene is possibly TRBD1 (5 bases). Between the trimmed V and J ends, which lost 2 bases and 0 bases, there was a span of 8 bases. Germline V CDR1 and CDR2: SGHTA, FQGTGA. The CDR3 has 14 amino acids. The CDR3 protein is CASSLGAASYEQYF. As DNA, the CDR3 is TGTGCCAGCAGCTTAGGGGCGGCCTCCTACGAGCAGTACTTC.

This clone was picked up one time. The chain has TRBV7-9 and TRBJ2-1; D gene uncertain. The V end was cut by 3 bases, the J end by 9 bases, with 15 bases between. The CDR3 covers 14 residues. Germline V lookup: CDR1 SEHNR, CDR2 FQNEAQ (reference sequence). CDR3 sequence reads: CASSFPSRTGEQFF. CDR3 bases: TGTGCCAGCAGCTTCCCTAGTAGAACGGGTGAGCAGTTCTTC.

This chain joins TRBV9 and TRBJ1-1; 9 bases fit TRBD1. Germline-derived CDR1 and CDR2 are SGDLS and YYNGEE. V shed 3 bases and J 4 bases; nucleotides not matched to a gene: 1. The CDR3 loop spans 13 amino acids. CDR3 nucleotides: TGTGCCAGCAGCGAGACAGGGGGCACTGAAGCTTTCTTT. It encodes CASSETGGTEAFF.

This CDR3 is CASSSGLAGVGSTGELFF. DNA of the CDR3: TGTGCCAGCAGCTCCGGACTAGCGGGAGTGGGATCCACCGGGGAGCTGTTTTTT. The rearrangement links TRBV5-6 to TRBJ2-2; 13 bases align to TRBD2. Germline CDR1 SGHDT, CDR2 YYEEEE. This CDR3 has 18 residues. Losses at the gene ends were 3 bases for V and 4 bases for J; bases not matched to a gene: 9.

The V gene is TRBV9, the J gene TRBJ2-3; D perhaps matches TRBD1 (5 bases). Trimming stripped 4 bases from V and 2 bases from J, with 14 bases between. This CDR3 region has 15 residues. The germline CDR1 and CDR2 sequences are SGDLS and YYNGEE. The CDR3, as DNA: TGTGCCAGCAGCCTTACTCCAGGGCCCACAGATACGCAGTATTTT. Amino acid sequence: CASSLTPGPTDTQYF.

The J gene is TRBJ2-2, the V gene TRBV6-5; 9 nucleotides match TRBD2. Unmatched junction bases numbered 8, after V lost 2 bases and J lost 10 bases. CDR1 and CDR2 (germline): MNHEY, SVGAGI. The CDR3 loop spans 15 amino acids. In DNA form, the CDR3 reads TGTGCCAGCAGTTACGGTGGCGGGAGGGCCAAGGAGCTGTTTTTT. Its translation: CASSYGGGRAKELFF.

J is TRBJ2-7 and V is TRBV15; 10 bases agree with TRBD2. This CDR3 has 23 amino acids. Trimming cost V 0 bases and J 4 bases; bases outside gene matches: 27. Germline CDR1 reads LNHNV; CDR2 reads YYDKDF (reference sequence). The CDR3 is CATSRDTSAGGLAGVDSLYEQYF. CDR3 DNA sequence: TGTGCCACCAGCAGAGACACCTCGGCCGGGGGGCTAGCGGGAGTGGATAGCTTGTACGAGCAGTACTTC.

CDR3 in DNA: TGTGCCATCAGTGCAGGGAGGGCCGACACTGAAGCTTTCTTT. The encoded protein is CAISAGRADTEAFF. The chain has TRBV10-3 and TRBJ1-1; possibly TRBD1 for D (5 bases). Per germline, CDR1 ENHRY and CDR2 SYGVKD. The CDR3 extends over 14 amino acids. With 4 bases removed from V and 3 bases from J, the gap between germline ends came to 12 bases.

The rearrangement links TRBV5-1 to TRBJ1-2, with D hard to call. The CDR3 sequence is 14 residues long. Germline assignment: CDR1 SGHRS and CDR2 YFSETQ. Trimming pared 5 bases from V and 0 bases from J, leaving 11 bases between. The CDR3 bases are TGCGCCAGCAGGGAGCAGCCTTCTAACTATGGCTACACCTTC. Its protein product is CASREQPSNYGYTF.

The V and J genes are TRBV6-4 and TRBJ2-7; possible D gene TRBD1, 5 bases. This CDR3 region has 16 residues. V gave up 0 bases and J gave up 2 bases, with 14 bases separating them. CDR1 MRHNA and CDR2 SNTAGT come from the germline V gene. CDR3 DNA: TGTGCCAGCAGTGACTCCACAGGCCGTATCACCTACGAGCAGTACTTC. Translation gives CASSDSTGRITYEQYF.

This clone was found once. The CDR3 spells CASSYGVKDEQYF. The CDR3 nucleotides read TGTGCCAGCAGTTACGGGGTAAAAGACGAGCAGTACTTC. The chain carries TRBV6-5 and TRBJ2-7; D not certain. V shed 2 bases and J shed 5 bases, with 10 bases lying between them. The CDR3 contains 13 residues. Per germline, CDR1 MNHEY and CDR2 SVGAGI.

In this sample, this clone turned up a few times. The chain carries TRBV11-2 and TRBJ1-4; 9 positions match TRBD1. The J segment lost 5 bases and the V segment lost 5 bases, leaving 6 bases of the junction unmatched. The CDR3 totals 15 residues. Germline V gene sequence: CDR1 SGHAT, CDR2 FQNNGV. Written as DNA, the CDR3 is TGTGCCAGCAGCATAGCCGGGACAGGGAATGAAAAACTGTTTTTT. Its translation is CASSIAGTGNEKLFF.

This chain joins TRBV28 and TRBJ2-7; TRBD1 matches at 8 bases. Germline CDR1 reads MDHEN; CDR2 reads SYDVKM. This CDR3 is 16 amino acids long. With 6 bases clipped from V and 3 bases from J, the junction kept 13 bases outside the gene matches. The DNA for the CDR3 is TGTGCCAGCAGCTATCGGTTGGGACAGGACGACTACGAGCAGTACTTC. Translating gives CASSYRLGQDDYEQYF. Full variable domain (outside the CDR3, taken from reference TRBV28 and TRBJ2-7): DVKVTQSSRYLVKRTGEKVFLECVQDMDHENMFWYRQDPGLGLRLIYFSYDVKMKEKGDIPEGYSVSREKKERFSLILESASTNQTSMYLCASSYRLGQDDYEQYFGPGTRLTVT.

This rearrangement joins TRBV2 to TRBJ1-5; D call uncertain. This CDR3 has 13 amino acids. V lost 5 bases and J 5 bases, leaving 10 bases between the germline ends. The germline V gene encodes CDR1 SNHLY and CDR2 FYNNEI. DNA for the CDR3: TGTGCCAGCAGTCTCTCGCGTGATCAGCCCCAGCATTTT. This codes for CASSLSRDQPQHF.

The genes are TRBV9 and TRBJ2-1; no firm D call. Trimming took off 4 bases at V and 2 bases at J, with 1 base between the two ends. Looked up from germline, CDR1 is SGDLS and CDR2 is YYNGEE. The length of the CDR3 is 11 residues. The CDR3 is CASSTYNEQFF. In DNA, the CDR3 is TGTGCCAGCAGCACCTACAATGAGCAGTTCTTC.

The chain carries TRBV18 and TRBJ2-7; 9 bases are a match to TRBD1. Germline CDR1 and CDR2: KGHSH and LQKENI. J gave up 3 bases and V 1 base, and 4 bases lay outside the gene matches. The CDR3 extends over 15 amino acids. CDR3 bases: TGTGCCAGCTCACCACAGGGACAGGGCGTCTACGAGCAGTACTTC. Encoded protein: CASSPQGQGVYEQYF.

The chain joins TRBV5-4 to TRBJ1-4; tentative D call: TRBD1 (6 bases). CDR3 size: 15 residues. Trimming shortened V by 2 bases and J by 5 bases, and 13 bases separated the two germline ends. The germline V gene encodes CDR1 SGHNT and CDR2 YYREEE (reference sequence). CDR3 nucleotide sequence: TGTGCCAGCAGCTTCACCCAGGGGACGAATGAAAAACTGTTTTTT. Encoded protein: CASSFTQGTNEKLFF.

V gene TRBV15 combines with J gene TRBJ2-2; a possible D gene is TRBD2 (5 bases). Trimming pared 5 bases from V and 1 base from J, leaving 20 bases between. Per the germline V gene, CDR1 is LNHNV and CDR2 is YYDKDF (reference sequence). The CDR3 extends over 18 amino acids. The CDR3 DNA sequence: TGTGCCACCAGCTGGGTCGTTGGCGGGTTGGGGAACACCGGGGAGCTGTTTTTT. Translated: CATSWVVGGLGNTGELFF.

The gene calls are TRBV28 and TRBJ2-1, with 9 bases lining up with TRBD2. V was pared by 7 bases and J by 4 bases, with 8 bases of the junction left unmatched. There are 15 residues in the CDR3. From germline, CDR1 is MDHEN and CDR2 SYDVKM. Here the CDR3 DNA reads TGTGCCAGCACCCTGACTAGCGGAGCTTACAATGAGCAGTTCTTC. It encodes CASTLTSGAYNEQFF.